Listed below are T cell receptor beta chains from one sample, sequenced in a study of CD8 T cells in ankylosing spondylitis. TCRdb reanalysed the 5' RACE reads using MiXCR and keeps one entry per CDR3 protein. The sample yields 200,000 to 250,000 distinct CDR3 sequences, about 18% seen once. Specimen: blood, either unsorted or a sorted T cell fraction (not recorded which). These receptors originate from a male donor with ankylosing spondylitis. The CDR3 runs from the conserved cysteine through the conserved F or W. Fields, in order: clone size, J gene, CDR3 length, D gene, V gene, CDR3 DNA, CDR3 protein. A D gene is named only where the DNA matches it firmly. For some rows the clone size is stated as once, few or many, or as a class when expanded; others skip it.

abundance: NA; j_gene: TRBJ1-1; len: 15; d_gene: NA; v_gene: TRBV14; CDR3nt: TGTGCCAGCAGCCAAGACCCCGGACATTACACTGAAGCTTTCTTT; CDR3aa: CASSQDPGHYTEAFF
abundance: NA; j_gene: TRBJ2-1; len: 12; d_gene: NA; v_gene: TRBV12-5; CDR3nt: TGTGCTAGCGGGATGAACTACAATGAGCAGTTCTTC; CDR3aa: CASGMNYNEQFF
abundance: NA; j_gene: TRBJ2-5; len: 17; d_gene: TRBD2; v_gene: TRBV5-6; CDR3nt: TGTGCCAGCAGCTTGAATGGTCTAGCGGGAGGGCCGGAGACCCAGTACTTC; CDR3aa: CASSLNGLAGGPETQYF
abundance: NA; j_gene: TRBJ2-1; len: 15; d_gene: TRBD2; v_gene: TRBV20-1; CDR3nt: TGCAGTGCTACCGGGACTAGCGGGGGGGCGGATGAGCAGTTCTTC; CDR3aa: CSATGTSGGADEQFF
abundance: NA; j_gene: TRBJ1-1; len: 15; d_gene: TRBD1; v_gene: TRBV5-1; CDR3nt: TGCGCCAGCAGCTTGCGGGACAGCTTGAACACTGAAGCTTTCTTT; CDR3aa: CASSLRDSLNTEAFF
abundance: NA; j_gene: TRBJ2-1; len: 11; d_gene: NA; v_gene: TRBV7-9; CDR3nt: TGTGCCAGCAGCCCTCAGTCGGGGCAGTTCTTC; CDR3aa: CASSPQSGQFF
abundance: NA; j_gene: TRBJ2-6; len: 16; d_gene: NA; v_gene: TRBV7-8; CDR3nt: TGTGCCAGCAGCTTAGCTGGGGGTTCCGGGGCCAACGTCCTGACTTTC; CDR3aa: CASSLAGGSGANVLTF
abundance: NA; j_gene: TRBJ2-5; len: 13; d_gene: NA; v_gene: TRBV25-1; CDR3nt: TGTGCCAGCAGGTATGGGGGCTCGGAGACCCAGTACTTC; CDR3aa: CASRYGGSETQYF
abundance: NA; j_gene: TRBJ2-1; len: 16; d_gene: NA; v_gene: TRBV5-1; CDR3nt: TGCGCCAGCAATGATGGAGGGGCCTTGTGGGACAATGAGCAGTTCTTC; CDR3aa: CASNDGGALWDNEQFF
abundance: many; j_gene: TRBJ2-1; len: 15; d_gene: NA; v_gene: TRBV7-8; CDR3nt: TGTGCCAGCAGCTACGACGGAAACTCCTACAATGAGCAGTTCTTC; CDR3aa: CASSYDGNSYNEQFF
abundance: few; j_gene: TRBJ1-1; len: 14; d_gene: NA; v_gene: TRBV3-1; CDR3nt: TGTGCCAGCAGCCAGACTACAGGGAACACTGAAGCTTTCTTT; CDR3aa: CASSQTTGNTEAFF
abundance: NA; j_gene: TRBJ2-7; len: 17; d_gene: TRBD2; v_gene: TRBV11-2; CDR3nt: TGTGCCAGCAGCTTCAATGTACCGGGACTAGCGGTCCACGAGCAGTACTTC; CDR3aa: CASSFNVPGLAVHEQYF
abundance: many; j_gene: TRBJ2-3; len: 16; d_gene: TRBD2; v_gene: TRBV12-3/TRBV12-4; CDR3nt: TGTGCCAGCAGCCAGTCCGGGGGGGAGAGCACAGATACGCAGTATTTT; CDR3aa: CASSQSGGESTDTQYF
abundance: many; j_gene: TRBJ2-1; len: 11; d_gene: NA; v_gene: TRBV28; CDR3nt: TGTGCCAGCAGTTTTCTCAATGAGCAGTTCTTC; CDR3aa: CASSFLNEQFF
abundance: NA; j_gene: TRBJ2-1; len: 13; d_gene: TRBD1; v_gene: TRBV10-3; CDR3nt: TGTGCCATCGGGGACAGCACCTACAATGAGCAGTTCTTC; CDR3aa: CAIGDSTYNEQFF